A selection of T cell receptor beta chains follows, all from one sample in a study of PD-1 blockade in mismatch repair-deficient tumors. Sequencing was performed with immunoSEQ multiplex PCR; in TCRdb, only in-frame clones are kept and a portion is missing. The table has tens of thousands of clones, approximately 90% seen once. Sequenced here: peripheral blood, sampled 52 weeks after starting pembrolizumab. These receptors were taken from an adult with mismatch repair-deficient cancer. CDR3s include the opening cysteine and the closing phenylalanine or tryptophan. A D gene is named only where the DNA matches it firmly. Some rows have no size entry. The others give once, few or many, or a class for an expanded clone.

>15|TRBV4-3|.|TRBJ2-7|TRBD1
TGCGCCAGCAGCCAAAGCCGGGACAGAACTTACGAGCAGTACTTC
CASSQSRDRTYEQYF
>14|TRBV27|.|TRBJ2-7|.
TGTGCCAGCAGTCCTCGCGCGCTCCCTCGCGAGCAGTACTTC
CASSPRALPREQYF
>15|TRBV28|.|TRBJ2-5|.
TGTGCCAGCAGTTTATTGTCCGAGGTCCAAGAGACCCAGTACTTC
CASSLLSEVQETQYF
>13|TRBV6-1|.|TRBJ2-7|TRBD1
TGTGCCAGCAGCAGGACAGGGCTACACGAGCAGTACTTC
CASSRTGLHEQYF
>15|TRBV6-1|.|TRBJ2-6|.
TGTGCCAGCAGTCCGACGGGCTCTGGGGCCAACGTCCTGACTTTC
CASSPTGSGANVLTF
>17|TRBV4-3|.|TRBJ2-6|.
TGCGCCAGCAGCCATCAGCCCACAGTCTCTGGGGCCAACGTCCTGACTTTC
CASSHQPTVSGANVLTF
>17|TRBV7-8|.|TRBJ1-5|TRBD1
TGTGCCAGCAGCTTAGGAATCCAGGGGGTTAGCAATCAGCCCCAGCATTTT
CASSLGIQGVSNQPQHF
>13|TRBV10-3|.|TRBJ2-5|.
TGTGCCACCAAGGGGTGGGACCAAGAGACCCAGTACTTC
CATKGWDQETQYF
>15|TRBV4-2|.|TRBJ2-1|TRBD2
TGTGCCAGCAGCCGAAACCCGGGACTAGCGCGTGAGCAGTTCTTC
CASSRNPGLAREQFF
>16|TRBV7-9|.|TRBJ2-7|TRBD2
TGTGCCAGCAGCACCACGACTAGCGGGACATCCTACGAGCAGTACTTC
CASSTTTSGTSYEQYF
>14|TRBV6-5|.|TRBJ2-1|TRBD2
TGTGCCACGGGGGGGTTGAATGAGTACAATGAGCAGTTCTTC
CATGGLNEYNEQFF
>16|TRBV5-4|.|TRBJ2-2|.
TGTGCCAGCAGCTTGCCGGGGGGCGGGGGCACCGGGGAGCTGTTTTTT
CASSLPGGGGTGELFF
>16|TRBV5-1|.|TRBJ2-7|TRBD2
TGCGCCAGCAGCTCGGGACTAGCGGGTCCTTCCTACGAGCAGTACTTC
CASSSGLAGPSYEQYF
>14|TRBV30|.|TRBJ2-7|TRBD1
TGTGCCTGGAGTGATCCGGGACAGGGCCACGAGCAGTACTTC
CAWSDPGQGHEQYF
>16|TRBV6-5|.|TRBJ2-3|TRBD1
TGTGCCAGCAGTTACGGGACAGGGGGCCTCACAGATACGCAGTATTTT
CASSYGTGGLTDTQYF
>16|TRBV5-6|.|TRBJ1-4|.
TGTGCCAGCAGCCTTGAGCGAAAAGGACAGAATGAAAAACTGTTTTTT
CASSLERKGQNEKLFF
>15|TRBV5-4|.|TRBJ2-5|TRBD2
TGTGCCAGCAGGGACTCTAGCGGGAGGGGGGAGACCCAGTACTTC
CASRDSSGRGETQYF
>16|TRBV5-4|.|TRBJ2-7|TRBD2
TGTGCCAGCAGCTTGGGTGGGGCTAGCGGGACCCAGAAGCAGTACTTC
CASSLGGASGTQKQYF
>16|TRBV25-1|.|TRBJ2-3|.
TGTGCCAGCAGTCGCAGGGCAACCCATAGCACAGATACGCAGTATTTT
CASSRRATHSTDTQYF
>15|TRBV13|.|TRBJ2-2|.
TGTGCCAGCAGCTTAGCCCTTCGGGACACCGGGGAGCTGTTTTTT
CASSLALRDTGELFF
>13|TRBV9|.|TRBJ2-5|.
TGTGCCAGCAGCGTAGTATCGGAAGGGACCCAGTACTTC
CASSVVSEGTQYF
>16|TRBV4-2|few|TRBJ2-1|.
TGTGCCAGCAGCCAAGACCGGACAGCGGAAGCCCATGAGCAGTTCTTC
CASSQDRTAEAHEQFF
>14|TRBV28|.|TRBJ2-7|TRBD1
TGTGCCAGCAGAGAGACAGGGGAGGCCTACGAGCAGTACTTC
CASRETGEAYEQYF
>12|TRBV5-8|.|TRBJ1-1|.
TGTGCCAGCAGCTTGAGAACAGGTGAAGCTTTCTTT
CASSLRTGEAFF
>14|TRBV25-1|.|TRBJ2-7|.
TGTGCCAGCGAAGATACCCGGCACCGGAACGAGCAGTACTTC
CASEDTRHRNEQYF
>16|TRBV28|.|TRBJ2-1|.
TGTGCCAGCAACTTGGACACCGCCGTTGCGGACAATGAGCAGTTCTTC
CASNLDTAVADNEQFF
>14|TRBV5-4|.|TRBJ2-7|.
TGTGCCAGCAGCTTGGGGACAGCCTCCTACGAGCAGTACTTC
CASSLGTASYEQYF
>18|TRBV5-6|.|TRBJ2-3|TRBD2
TGTGCCAGCAGCTTACACCGCGGGAGACCTGCAGACACAGATACGCAGTATTTT
CASSLHRGRPADTDTQYF
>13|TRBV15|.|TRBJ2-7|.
TGTGCCACCAGCAGTGACAGTCCCTACGAGCAGTACTTC
CATSSDSPYEQYF
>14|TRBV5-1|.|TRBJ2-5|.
TGCGCCAGCAGCCAAGGCGGGGGCGGAGAGACCCAGTACTTC
CASSQGGGGETQYF
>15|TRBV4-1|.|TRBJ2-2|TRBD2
TGCGCCAGCAGCCCGTGGGGGGGACGGGGCGGGGAGCTGTTTTTT
CASSPWGGRGGELFF
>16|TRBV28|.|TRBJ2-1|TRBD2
TGTGCCAGCAGTTTGTTGTCTAGCGGGAGATCCTGGGAGCAGTTCTTC
CASSLLSSGRSWEQFF
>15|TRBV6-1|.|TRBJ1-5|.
TGTGCCAGCAGTGAAGCTGCAGGGGGCAATCAGCCCCAGCATTTT
CASSEAAGGNQPQHF
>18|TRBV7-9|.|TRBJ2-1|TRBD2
TGTGCCAGCAGCTTACCTTTACTAGCGGGAGTTAGGGGCAATGAGCAGTTCTTC
CASSLPLLAGVRGNEQFF
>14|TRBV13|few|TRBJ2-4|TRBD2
TGTGCCAGCAGCGAGAGAGCGGGAGAACACATTCAGTACTTC
CASSERAGEHIQYF
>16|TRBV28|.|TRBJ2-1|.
TGTGCCAGCAGTTGGCGGTCAGGCCCTTTCTACAATGAGCAGTTCTTC
CASSWRSGPFYNEQFF
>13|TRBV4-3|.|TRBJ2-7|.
TGCGCCAGCAGCCAAGGGCAGGCTCGGGAGCAGTACTTC
CASSQGQAREQYF
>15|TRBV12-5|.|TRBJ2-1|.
TGTGCTAGTGCCACAGGGGGGGGACCCTGGGATGAGCAGTTCTTC
CASATGGGPWDEQFF
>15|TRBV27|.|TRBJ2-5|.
TGTGCCAGCAGTCCCAGGGGATGGGCTCTAGAGACCCAGTACTTC
CASSPRGWALETQYF
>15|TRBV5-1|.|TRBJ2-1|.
TGCGCCAGCAGCCCACAGGGTAACTCCTACAATGAGCAGTTCTTC
CASSPQGNSYNEQFF
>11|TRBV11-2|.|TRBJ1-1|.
TGTGCCAGCAGCCCAAACCCTGAAGCTTTCTTT
CASSPNPEAFF
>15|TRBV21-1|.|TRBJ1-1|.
TGTGCCAGCAGCAAACCGGACAGGGGAGGGACTGAAGCTTTCTTT
CASSKPDRGGTEAFF
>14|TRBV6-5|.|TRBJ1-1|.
TGTGCCAGCAGTTACGTGGTTTCGAGGACTGAAGCTTTCTTT
CASSYVVSRTEAFF
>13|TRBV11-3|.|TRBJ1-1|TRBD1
TGTGCCAGCAGCCCCGACAGGGACACTGAAGCTTTCTTT
CASSPDRDTEAFF
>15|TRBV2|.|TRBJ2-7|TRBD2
TGTGCCAGCAGGGGCACTAGCGGGCAGTCCTACGAGCAGTACTTC
CASRGTSGQSYEQYF
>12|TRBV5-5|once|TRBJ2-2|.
TGTGCCAGCAGCTCTAACACCGGGGAGCTGTTTTTT
CASSSNTGELFF
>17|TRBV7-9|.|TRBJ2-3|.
TGTGCCAGCCCCTTACCCGCGCGACAGGGAGGTCCAGATACGCAGTATTTT
CASPLPARQGGPDTQYF
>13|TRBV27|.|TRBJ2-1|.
TGTGCCAGCAGTTTACGCGAGGGCAATGAGCAGTTCTTC
CASSLREGNEQFF
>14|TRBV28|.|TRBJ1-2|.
TGTGCCACCGAGTTCAGCCCCCGAGGGAACGGCTACACCTTC
CATEFSPRGNGYTF
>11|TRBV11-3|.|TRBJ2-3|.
TGTGCCAGCAGCTTAACAGATACGCAGTATTTT
CASSLTDTQYF
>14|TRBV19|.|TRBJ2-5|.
TGTGCCAGTAGCCCTCTAGCAGTCCAAGAGACCCAGTACTTC
CASSPLAVQETQYF
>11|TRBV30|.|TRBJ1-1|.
TGTGCCTGGAACCGGGGAGAGGAAGCTTTCTTT
CAWNRGEEAFF
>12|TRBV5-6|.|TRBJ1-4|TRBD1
TGTGCCAGCAGCTTAGCGACAGGGGAACTGTTTTTT
CASSLATGELFF